This section outlines one T cell receptor beta chain sequence together with its context. Its antigen remains unidentified. The donors were members of the validation cohort, which comprised approximately 120 subjects and was separate from the first cohort of 730 or so subjects. V gave up 4 bases and J gave up 5 bases; unmatched junction bases: 4. This CDR3 contains 13 residues. From germline, CDR1 is SGHTA and CDR2 FQGNSA. The data were taken from a study of cytomegalovirus exposure and HLA in healthy donors. Study at large: The 500 to 750 first-cohort repertoires and the 130 or so validation repertoires shared the same platform, a later analysis reported. Study-wide findings and caveats: Researchers catalogued about 150 TCR beta chains as cytomegalovirus-associated. In vitro assays verified that three CMV-associated chains recognized CMV antigens specifically.

Some clones are missing from TCRdb's copy, which holds only in-frame ones; the method was immunoSEQ multiplex PCR. The data hold about 79,000 clones, with 80% to 95% observed a single time. The gene calls are TRBV7-2 and TRBJ2-7; TRBD2 matches at 8 bases. The sample consisted of PBMCs. The source of this sequence is a young woman in good health and CMV-seronegative. This CDR3 is CASSSRLANEQYF. CDR3 bases: TGTGCCAGCAGCTCCCGACTAGCGAACGAGCAGTACTTC.